This T cell receptor beta chain originates from a study of cytomegalovirus exposure and HLA in healthy donors. J was trimmed by 5 bases and V by 2 bases; bases with no gene match: 5. There are 15 residues in the CDR3. Germline V gives CDR1 ENHRY, CDR2 SYGVKD. Repertoires were generated with immunoSEQ multiplex PCR, while TCRdb's copy carries only in-frame clones and drops some. Among tens of thousands of clones, 90% to 95% were seen once, and the ten largest hold 0.69%. The sequence was obtained from a woman under 30 in good health and CMV-seronegative. V usage is TRBV10-3 and J usage is TRBJ1-4, with 7 bases lining up with TRBD1. The sample comprised PBMCs. The CDR3 protein is CAISERDSQNEKLFF. CDR3 nucleotides: TGTGCCATCAGTGAGAGGGACAGTCAAAATGAAAAACTGTTTTTT.